This T cell receptor (beta chain) derives from a study of tumor-infiltrating lymphocytes in primary liver carcinoma. Across the study: Tumors were stage T1-T3 N0M0, roughly 4 to 11 cm across. Study findings and constraints: Between tumor regions, pairs overlapped more than tumor-adjacent and tumor-blood pairs did.

Notes on this clonotype: The target antigen is unknown.

From roughly 0.45 ug total RNA, TCR beta cDNA was generated with a primer in the constant region. What produced the TCR beta libraries was three nested multiplex PCR rounds using slightly modified ARM-PCR. PCR rounds one and two used TRBV1-TRBV30 forward primers with a C-beta reverse primer for 10 cycles each. MiXCR was run by TCRdb on the multiplex PCR reads, yielding one entry per CDR3 protein. Here the sample spans almost 200,000 distinct CDR3 sequences, roughly two thirds being singletons. The blood RNA (from unsorted whole blood) was obtained, and germline DNA was also extracted. What was collected before surgery was about 4 milliliters of peripheral blood. V was shortened by 4 bases and J by 5 bases, with 17 bases between the two germline ends. CDR3 size: 15 residues. Germline assignment: CDR1 MNHEY and CDR2 SVGAGI.

The J gene is TRBJ1-2, the V gene TRBV6-5; D possibly corresponds to TRBD1 (6 bases). Sequencing was performed on peripheral blood. The TCR comes from a woman aged 55-69 years with primary liver carcinoma and hepatitis B virus infection. The CDR3 here is CASSSLITGRYGYTF. The CDR3 nucleotides read TGTGCCAGCAGTTCACTGATCACAGGGAGATATGGCTACACCTTC.